The clone carrying this T cell receptor (beta chain) was counted between two and nine times. Its antigen remains unknown. The sample is drawn from a study of T cells after yellow fever vaccination. Study-wide findings and caveats: It was the secondary response that reached its peak faster, day 5 versus 15, but it was weaker.

TCRdb ran MiXCR on the 5' RACE reads and lists one entry per CDR3 protein. The sample yields some 350,000 distinct CDR3 sequences, 3% to 4.5% seen once. The CDR3 extends over 12 amino acids. Losses at the gene ends were 6 bases for V and 7 bases for J; bases not matched to a gene: 4. The input for sequencing was PBMCs, taken 5 days after the yellow fever booster vaccination. The TCR was taken from a man between 18 and 29 years old who received the YFV17D yellow fever vaccine. The chain has TRBV12-3 or TRBV12-4 and TRBJ1-2; 8 nucleotides align to TRBD1. The CDR3 DNA sequence: TGTGCCAGCAGCTACACAGGGGGTGGCTACACCTTC. This sequence encodes CASSYTGGGYTF.